This T cell receptor (beta chain) was captured by sequencing in a study of cytomegalovirus exposure and HLA in healthy donors. Whereas donors were nominally healthy upon sampling, unrecorded immune exposures were probable. PCR used 60 Vbeta primers and 13 Jbeta primers. Some clones are missing from TCRdb's copy, which holds only in-frame ones; the method was immunoSEQ multiplex PCR. The sample lists 60,000 to 90,000 clones, roughly 82% occurring once. The CDR3 covers 11 residues. Germline V lookup: CDR1 MNHNY, CDR2 SVGAGI (reference sequence). V was trimmed by 8 bases and J by 7 bases, leaving 12 bases between them.

This sequence was found in a man between 65 and 85 years old in good health and CMV-seropositive. The sample comprised PBMCs. The J gene is TRBJ2-7, the V gene TRBV6-6; D perhaps matches TRBD2 (5 bases). Here the CDR3 DNA reads TGTGCCAGCGGAGGAGTGATGGAGCAGTACTTC. It is translated as CASGGVMEQYF.